These T cell receptor beta chains were read from a single sample in a study of blood T cell repertoires in COVID-19. TCRdb's copy holds only in-frame clones and misses some; the assay was immunoSEQ multiplex PCR. The sample records over 40,000 clones, just under 85% being singletons. Sequenced sample: peripheral blood. Receptors originate from a woman aged 55-70 years with acute or convalescent COVID-19. Both conserved end residues are part of each CDR3. D genes are given only for firm matches. Only part of the rows carry a size: once, few, many, or a class if the clone is expanded.

clone size	V gene	D gene	J gene	CDR3 protein	CDR3 DNA
.	TRBV5-1	TRBD1	TRBJ1-1	CASSPDRGLMNTEAFF	TGCGCCAGCAGCCCCGACAGGGGGTTAATGAACACTGAAGCTTTCTTT
.	TRBV7-8	TRBD1	TRBJ1-2	CASSSGQGLYGYTF	TGTGCCAGCAGCTCGGGACAGGGGCTCTATGGCTACACCTTC
.	TRBV4-1	.	TRBJ1-2	CASSQTGWGYTF	TGCGCCAGCAGCCAAACAGGTTGGGGCTACACCTTC
few	TRBV6-5	.	TRBJ1-1	CASTGGSTEAFF	TGTGCCAGCACGGGCGGGAGCACTGAAGCTTTCTTT
few	TRBV7-6	TRBD1	TRBJ2-1	CASSLEVSGGYNEQFF	TGTGCCAGCAGCTTAGAAGTTTCAGGGGGCTACAATGAGCAGTTCTTC
.	TRBV4-1	TRBD1	TRBJ2-5	CASSRTGQVEQETQYF	TGCGCCAGCAGCCGGACGGGACAGGTCGAACAAGAGACCCAGTACTTC
once	TRBV7-2	.	TRBJ2-5	CASSLARGVETQYF	TGTGCCAGCAGCTTGGCCAGGGGGGTTGAGACCCAGTACTTC
.	TRBV7-6	.	TRBJ1-1	CASSLGPGSREAFF	TGTGCCAGCAGCTTAGGGCCGGGGTCCCGTGAAGCTTTCTTT
.	TRBV7-3	.	TRBJ1-1	CASSVDRNTEAFF	TGTGCCAGCAGCGTCGACAGGAACACTGAAGCTTTCTTT
.	TRBV11-1	.	TRBJ1-1	CASTKNGGLGTEAFF	TGTGCCAGCACGAAGAACGGCGGATTGGGCACTGAAGCTTTCTTT
.	TRBV6-5	.	TRBJ1-2	CASRREGIYGYTF	TGTGCCAGCAGACGGGAGGGAATTTATGGCTACACCTTC
.	TRBV5-1	TRBD2	TRBJ2-7	CASSLAGGAYEQYF	TGCGCCAGCAGCTTGGCCGGGGGGGCTTACGAGCAGTACTTC
few	TRBV7-9	TRBD1	TRBJ1-2	CASSISGGILPLDYGYTF	TGTGCCAGCAGCATCTCAGGGGGCATTCTCCCATTGGACTATGGCTACACCTTC
.	TRBV6-5	TRBD1	TRBJ1-2	CASSYPGTGFAGYTF	TGTGCCAGCAGTTACCCCGGGACAGGGTTTGCTGGCTACACCTTC
.	TRBV2	.	TRBJ2-1	CASRNHYGDNEQFF	TGTGCCAGCAGAAACCACTACGGGGACAATGAGCAGTTCTTC
once	TRBV18	TRBD1	TRBJ1-6	CASSTQGEARSPLHF	TGTGCCAGTTCCACCCAGGGGGAGGCTCGCTCACCCCTCCACTTT
.	TRBV7-2	TRBD2	TRBJ2-2	CASRLSPGGTGELFF	TGTGCCAGCAGACTTAGCCCGGGGGGCACCGGGGAGCTGTTTTTT